Shown below are 17 T cell receptor beta chains from a single sample sequenced in a study of T cell responses to AZD1222 COVID-19 vaccine. The table came from immunoSEQ multiplex PCR; TCRdb's copy has only in-frame clones and leaves some out. The sample has around 120,000 clones, just over 90% seen once. Source: peripheral blood, taken 28 days after the second AZD1222 dose. The receptors shown here come from an adult who received the AZD1222 COVID-19 vaccine.

The chain recombines TRBV13 with TRBJ2-7; 8 bases are shared with TRBD1. Germline V CDR1 and CDR2: PRHDT, FYEKMQ (reference sequence). The CDR3 spans 15 residues. J gave up 6 bases and V 3 bases, and 10 bases lay outside the gene matches. This chain's CDR3 is CASSLEDRGQVEQYF. Here the CDR3 DNA reads TGTGCCAGCAGCTTGGAAGACAGGGGCCAGGTCGAGCAGTACTTC.

The gene calls are TRBV7-2 and TRBJ1-1; D is undetermined. Germline CDR1 reads SGHTA; CDR2 reads FQGNSA. V lost 6 bases, J lost 3 bases, and 11 bases lay in between. The length of the CDR3 is 13 residues. The CDR3 protein is CASSPQWDTEAFF. The CDR3, as DNA: TGTGCCAGCAGTCCCCAATGGGACACTGAAGCTTTCTTT.

The chain has TRBV2 and TRBJ2-1, with D tentatively TRBD1 (5 bases). This CDR3 is built from 13 residues. Per germline, CDR1 SNHLY and CDR2 FYNNEI. V dropped 7 bases and J dropped 4 bases, with 11 bases sitting between them. CDR3 bases: TGTGCCAGCAACGAGGACACTTACAATGAGCAGTTCTTC. Translation gives CASNEDTYNEQFF.

The chain couples TRBV5-4 to TRBJ2-3; weak D call: TRBD1 (5 bases). From germline, CDR1 is SGHNT and CDR2 YYREEE (reference sequence). Deletions cut 1 base from V and 5 bases from J, with 8 bases between. The CDR3 spans 13 residues. Here the CDR3 DNA reads TGTGCCAGCAGCTTGCCCACAGGAGATACGCAGTATTTT. This sequence encodes CASSLPTGDTQYF.

This sequence joins TRBV27 and TRBJ2-7; 7 positions agree with TRBD2. The CDR3 sequence is 15 residues long. Germline CDR1 is MNHEY and CDR2 is SMNVEV (reference sequence). Trimming removed 3 bases from V and 0 bases from J; junction bases left unmatched: 5. For the CDR3, the DNA is TGTGCCAGCAGTTTTAAAGCGGGACCCTCCTACGAGCAGTACTTC. This translates into CASSFKAGPSYEQYF.

This chain links TRBV7-9 with TRBJ2-2, with 7 bases that match TRBD2. CDR1 SEHNR and CDR2 FQNEAQ come from the germline V gene (reference sequence). CDR3 length: 16 residues. V lost 1 base and J lost 8; bases outside the gene matches: 10. The CDR3 bases are TGTGCCAGCAGCTTAGTGACTAGCCCCATCGCTGGGGAGCTGTTTTTT. This codes for CASSLVTSPIAGELFF.

The gene calls are TRBV6-6 and TRBJ1-2; D unresolved. Trimming cost V 6 bases and J 3 bases, with 17 bases left between them. Germline-derived CDR1 and CDR2 are MNHNY and SVGAGI (reference sequence). The CDR3 extends over 15 amino acids. As DNA, the CDR3 is TGTGCCAGCAGAGCCGTTGTCTCCACTTACTATGGCTACACCTTC. Residues: CASRAVVSTYYGYTF.

This CDR3 is CASSTTGDEQYF. Written as DNA, the CDR3 is TGCGCCAGCAGCACAACAGGGGACGAGCAGTACTTC. V is TRBV5-1 and J is TRBJ2-7; 7 bases align to TRBD1. J was trimmed by 5 bases and V by 4 bases; bases with no gene match: 3. Germline V gene sequence: CDR1 SGHRS, CDR2 YFSETQ. The CDR3 contains 12 residues.

This sequence joins TRBV4-3 and TRBJ2-3, with a possible D match to TRBD2 (6 bases). The CDR3 covers 15 residues. CDR1 LGHNA and CDR2 YSLEER come from the germline V gene. The V end was cut by 3 bases, the J end by 2 bases, with 12 bases between. CDR3 amino acids: CASSHGDSNTDTQYF. The CDR3 bases are TGCGCCAGCAGCCATGGGGACTCCAACACAGATACGCAGTATTTT.

The J gene is TRBJ1-2, the V gene TRBV5-4; D gene ambiguous. CDR1 is SGHNT and CDR2 is YYREEE in the germline V gene (reference sequence). The CDR3 is 13 amino acids. V was shortened by 0 bases and J by 6 bases, with 9 bases between the two germline ends. CDR3 loop: CASSLEGGNGYTF. The CDR3 bases are TGTGCCAGCAGCTTGGAGGGTGGTAATGGCTACACCTTC. Supplemented by reference TRBV5-4 and TRBJ1-2, the full variable domain reads ETGVTQSPTHLIKTRGQQVTLRCSSQSGHNTVSWYQQALGQGPQFIFQYYREEENGRGNFPPRFSGLQFPNYSSELNVNALELDDSALYLCASSLEGGNGYTFGSGTRLTVV.

CDR3 sequence reads: CASSSGTGARNNQPQHF. CDR3 DNA sequence: TGTGCCAGCAGCTCCGGGACAGGGGCAAGAAACAATCAGCCCCAGCATTTT. The gene calls are TRBV7-9 and TRBJ1-5, with 10 bases that match TRBD1. Looked up from germline, CDR1 is SEHNR and CDR2 is FQNEAQ (reference sequence). V lost 4 bases to trimming and J lost 3 bases; unmatched junction nucleotides: 9. The CDR3 consists of 17 residues.

The chain links TRBV29-1 to TRBJ1-2, with D uncertain. Germline V gives CDR1 SQVTM, CDR2 ANQGSEA. The CDR3 has 11 residues. The V and J ends lost 6 bases and 4 bases respectively, with 9 bases between them. The DNA for the CDR3 is TGCAGCGTACCGGACTTCTATGGCTACACCTTC. This gives the protein CSVPDFYGYTF.

V and J are TRBV19 and TRBJ2-2; D is uncertain. Trimming shortened V by 7 bases and J by 0 bases, and 9 bases separated the two germline ends. This CDR3 comprises 14 residues. Germline CDR1 and CDR2: LNHDA and SQIVND (reference sequence). The CDR3 DNA is TGTGCCAGTAACTCAAGGCCGAACACCGGGGAGCTGTTTTTT. Protein product: CASNSRPNTGELFF.

In nucleotides, the CDR3 is TGTGCCAGTAGTATGACAGGGGTTGTTGGCTACACCTTC. Protein: CASSMTGVVGYTF. This rearrangement joins TRBV19 to TRBJ1-2; the match to TRBD1 covers 8 bases. Trimming cost V 3 bases and J 7 bases; bases outside gene matches: 4. Per germline, CDR1 LNHDA and CDR2 SQIVND (reference sequence). The CDR3 runs 13 residues. The entire variable domain, with the rest obtained from reference TRBV19 and TRBJ1-2, is as follows: DGGITQSPKYLFRKEGQNVTLSCEQNLNHDAMYWYRQDPGQGLRLIYYSQIVNDFQKGDIAEGYSVSREKKESFPLTVTSAQKNPTAFYLCASSMTGVVGYTFGSGTRLTVV.

The chain has TRBV19 and TRBJ1-5; D call uncertain. Between the trimmed V and J ends, which lost 6 bases and 3 bases, there was a span of 9 bases. The CDR3 covers 13 residues. Looked up from germline, CDR1 is LNHDA and CDR2 is SQIVND (reference sequence). The CDR3 sequence is CASRETLNQPQHF. DNA of the CDR3: TGTGCCAGTAGGGAGACACTCAATCAGCCCCAGCATTTT. The variable domain in full, with the rest retrieved from reference TRBV19 and TRBJ1-5, is DGGITQSPKYLFRKEGQNVTLSCEQNLNHDAMYWYRQDPGQGLRLIYYSQIVNDFQKGDIAEGYSVSREKKESFPLTVTSAQKNPTAFYLCASRETLNQPQHFGDGTRLSIL.

The chain joins TRBV6-5 to TRBJ1-1, with 8 bases that match TRBD1. Germline CDR1 MNHEY, CDR2 SVGAGI. V shed 0 bases, J shed 10 bases, and the junction held 4 bases outside the gene matches. There are 13 residues in the CDR3. CDR3 in amino acids: CASSYSRGRRAFF. The DNA of the CDR3 is TGTGCCAGCAGTTACTCCAGGGGGCGAAGAGCTTTCTTT.

This chain uses TRBV7-7 with TRBJ2-3; 7 nucleotides agree with TRBD2. The junction had 22 bases not matched to a gene; V was cut back by 5 bases and J by 2 bases. The CDR3 loop spans 20 amino acids. Germline V CDR1 and CDR2: SSHAT, FNYEAQ (reference sequence). The DNA of the CDR3 is TGTGCCAGCAGCAAATTAGGGAGGGCAGGGATGGAGACAAACACAGATACGCAGTATTTT. It yields the protein CASSKLGRAGMETNTDTQYF.